What follows are 30 T cell receptor beta chains derived from one specimen sequenced in a study of blood T cell repertoires in COVID-19. Only in-frame clones appear in the TCRdb table, and some are missing; sequencing was by immunoSEQ multiplex PCR. The sample has 150,000 to 200,000 clones, over 75% seen once. The specimen sequenced was PBMCs or T cells enriched from blood (not recorded which). The receptor source for this set is a man aged 40-49 years who had recovered from COVID-19.

This clone was found a few times. The chain uses TRBV5-8 and TRBJ1-5, with TRBD1 as a possible D gene (5 bases). Germline assignment: CDR1 SGHTS and CDR2 YDEGEE. The CDR3 covers 16 residues. Trimming removed 1 base from V and 3 bases from J, with 14 bases in between. The CDR3 region is CASSLRGAANNQPQHF. Written as DNA, the CDR3 is TGTGCCAGCAGCTTGCGTGGGGCGGCCAACAATCAGCCCCAGCATTTT.

The chain couples TRBV18 to TRBJ2-1, with 10 bases lining up with TRBD2. This CDR3 is 15 amino acids long. Germline-derived CDR1 and CDR2 are KGHSH and LQKENI. V was pared by 0 bases and J by 6 bases, with 2 bases of the junction left unmatched. CDR3 nucleotides: TGTGCCAGCTCACCACCGGCTAGCGGGGGCAATGAGCAGTTCTTC. As protein: CASSPPASGGNEQFF. The complete variable domain, with remaining parts taken from reference TRBV18 and TRBJ2-1, reads NAGVMQNPRHLVRRRGQEARLRCSPMKGHSHVYWYRQLPEEGLKFMVYLQKENIIDESGMPKERFSAEFPKEGPSILRIQQVVRGDSAAYFCASSPPASGGNEQFFGPGTRLTVL.

Of note for this clone: Distinct nucleotide sequences in the sample also encode this CDR3. The V gene is TRBV5-1, the J gene TRBJ2-5; 7 positions match TRBD2. Germline-derived CDR1 and CDR2 are SGHRS and YFSETQ. The CDR3 totals 14 residues. V shed 3 bases and J 5 bases; nucleotides not matched to a gene: 7. CDR3 sequence reads: CASSSTSLRETQYF. CDR3 sequence (DNA): TGCGCCAGCAGCTCGACTAGCTTACGGGAGACCCAGTACTTC.

This rearrangement joins TRBV19 to TRBJ2-3, with D perhaps matching TRBD2 (5 bases). Germline lookup yields CDR1 LNHDA and CDR2 SQIVND (reference sequence). The CDR3 covers 13 residues. Trimming took 7 bases from V and 0 from J, leaving 8 bases between them. The CDR3 loop is CASTGGSTDTQYF. In DNA, the CDR3 is TGTGCCAGTACGGGCGGGAGCACAGATACGCAGTATTTT.

The chain is built from TRBV27 and TRBJ2-7; D possibly corresponds to TRBD2 (7 bases). Trimming stripped 1 base from V and 2 bases from J, with 9 bases between. In germline, CDR1 is MNHEY, CDR2 SMNVEV (reference sequence). This CDR3 contains 14 residues. CDR3 sequence reads: CASSLWEGAYEQYF. CDR3 in DNA: TGTGCCAGCAGTTTATGGGAGGGGGCCTACGAGCAGTACTTC.

The J gene is TRBJ2-3, the V gene TRBV11-2, with 10 bases aligning to TRBD2. The CDR3 length is 16 residues. Germline V gene sequence: CDR1 SGHAT, CDR2 FQNNGV. The J segment lost 7 bases and the V segment lost 5 bases, leaving 12 bases of the junction unmatched. In DNA form, the CDR3 reads TGTGCCAGCAGCCCGAGGGGTAGCGGGGGGCGCAATACGCAGTATTTT. This sequence encodes CASSPRGSGGRNTQYF.

V and J are TRBV27 and TRBJ1-2, with 8 bases matching TRBD1. This CDR3 comprises 16 residues. The J segment lost 4 bases and the V segment lost 0 bases, leaving 7 bases of the junction unmatched. The germline V gene encodes CDR1 MNHEY and CDR2 SMNVEV (reference sequence). The CDR3, as DNA: TGTGCCAGCAGTTTATCGGGGACAGGCCATGTCTATGGCTACACCTTC. Its protein product is CASSLSGTGHVYGYTF.

V and J are TRBV24-1 and TRBJ1-5, with 7 positions matching TRBD1. Trimming cost V 6 bases and J 2 bases; bases outside gene matches: 3. Germline V CDR1 and CDR2: KGHDR, SFDVKD. This CDR3 comprises 14 residues. CDR3 amino acids: CATSTGVGNQPQHF. CDR3 in DNA: TGTGCCACCAGTACAGGGGTAGGCAATCAGCCCCAGCATTTT.

The chain has TRBV3-1 (or the pseudogene TRBV3-2) and TRBJ2-6; possible D gene TRBD2, 6 bases. The CDR3 spans 14 residues. The germline CDR1 and CDR2 sequences are LGHDT and YNNKEL (reference sequence). V was cut by 4 bases and J by 3 bases, with 7 bases left in between. The CDR3 DNA reads TGTGCCAGCAGCCCGCGGGATGGGGCCAACGTCCTGACTTTC. Protein product: CASSPRDGANVLTF.

On this clone itself: Other DNA sequences within the sample encode an identical CDR3. V usage is TRBV12-3 or TRBV12-4 and J usage is TRBJ1-5; D is undetermined. Trimming took 1 base from V and 3 from J, leaving 4 bases between them. This CDR3 is built from 13 residues. CDR3 bases: TGTGCCAGCAGTTTAGGACTCAATCAGCCCCAGCATTTT. Residues: CASSLGLNQPQHF.

The rearrangement links TRBV30 to TRBJ1-4, with D possibly TRBD1 on 5 matching bases. The CDR3 runs to 13 residues. CDR1 is GTSNPN, CDR2 SVGIG, per germline (reference sequence). V lost 2 bases and J lost 7, with 11 bases in between. CDR3 region: CAWSPGHLEKLFF. CDR3 bases: TGTGCCTGGAGTCCTGGACACCTTGAAAAACTGTTTTTT. The whole variable domain, filled in from reference TRBV30 and TRBJ1-4, reads SQTIHQWPATLVQPVGSPLSLECTVEGTSNPNLYWYRQAAGRGLQLLFYSVGIGQISSEVPQNLSASRPQDRQFILSSKKLLLSDSGFYLCAWSPGHLEKLFFGSGTQLSVL.

This chain links TRBV27 with TRBJ1-4; D gene uncertain. The CDR3 loop spans 16 amino acids. The germline gives CDR1 MNHEY, CDR2 SMNVEV (reference sequence). Trimming took 3 bases from V and 2 from J, leaving 13 bases between them. The CDR3, as DNA: TGTGCCAGCAGTTTGGTCCCAGGAAGTACTAATGAAAAACTGTTTTTT. It yields the protein CASSLVPGSTNEKLFF.

The chain combines TRBV5-1 with TRBJ2-7, with D uncertain. V lost 1 base to trimming and J lost 6 bases, with 11 bases between them. CDR1 SGHRS and CDR2 YFSETQ come from the germline V gene. The CDR3 sequence is 13 residues long. In nucleotides, the CDR3 is TGCGCCAGCAGCTTGACAGTGGGTTCCGAGCAGTACGTC. Translating it yields CASSLTVGSEQYV.

This chain uses TRBV30 with TRBJ1-1; D possibly corresponds to TRBD1 (5 bases). The germline V gene has CDR1 GTSNPN and CDR2 SVGIG (reference sequence). This CDR3 comprises 13 residues. CDR3 in amino acids: CEGRGSMNTEAFF. For the CDR3, the DNA is TGTGAGGGGCGGGGCAGTATGAACACTGAAGCTTTCTTT.

The chain couples TRBV9 to TRBJ1-4, with a tentative D call TRBD1 (6 bases). Germline lookup yields CDR1 SGDLS and CDR2 YYNGEE. This CDR3 spans 15 amino acids. V was pared by 4 bases and J by 4 bases, with 14 bases between. CDR3 loop: CASSPRTDFNEKLFF. DNA of the CDR3: TGTGCCAGCAGCCCAAGGACAGACTTTAATGAAAAACTGTTTTTT. Combining the CDR3 with reference TRBV9 and TRBJ1-4 gives the whole variable domain DSGVTQTPKHLITATGQRVTLRCSPRSGDLSVYWYQQSLDQGLQFLIQYYNGEERAKGNILERFSAQQFPDLHSELNLSSLELGDSALYFCASSPRTDFNEKLFFGSGTQLSVL.

This clone was seen just once. The chain combines TRBV11-1 with TRBJ2-7, with D uncertain. Germline V gene data show CDR1 as SGHAT and CDR2 as FQDESV (reference sequence). V lost 1 base and J lost 3, with 7 bases in between. The CDR3 totals 13 residues. CDR3 bases: TGTGCCAGCAGCTTAGGCCAGAACTACGAGCAGTACTTC. Protein sequence: CASSLGQNYEQYF. Full variable domain (outside the CDR3, taken from reference TRBV11-1 and TRBJ2-7): EAEVAQSPRYKITEKSQAVAFWCDPISGHATLYWYRQILGQGPELLVQFQDESVVDDSQLPKDRFSAERLKGVDSTLKIQPAELGDSAMYLCASSLGQNYEQYFGPGTRLTVT.

The CDR3: CASRPIAGGPDTQYF. CDR3 coding DNA: TGTGCCAGCAGACCCATAGCGGGGGGGCCAGATACGCAGTATTTT. V usage is TRBV2 and J usage is TRBJ2-3; TRBD2 agrees at 11 bases. J lost 4 bases, V lost 6 bases, and 6 bases had no gene match. This CDR3 region has 15 residues. The germline V gene encodes CDR1 SNHLY and CDR2 FYNNEI.

The gene calls are TRBV25-1 and TRBJ1-1; D not resolved. The V end lost 9 bases, the J end lost 4 bases, and 21 bases lay between the germline ends. Looked up from germline, CDR1 is MGHDK and CDR2 is SYGVNS. This CDR3 is 15 amino acids long. In DNA form, the CDR3 reads TGTGCCAGTTCGCCCAGCCGCGCGGGTCGCACTGAAGCTTTCTTT. It translates to CASSPSRAGRTEAFF.

This clone has a single count. The CDR3 DNA sequence: TGTGCCAGCAGCCTGGTGCGAGCGGGGGGGCCGGGCGACGAGCAGTACGTC. This gives the protein CASSLVRAGGPGDEQYV. The rearrangement joins TRBV7-6 to TRBJ2-7, with TRBD2 matching over 10 bases. The ends lost 5 bases at V and 5 bases at J; junction bases unmatched: 15. Per germline, CDR1 SGHVS and CDR2 FNYEAQ. The CDR3 consists of 17 residues.

The J gene is TRBJ1-1, the V gene TRBV11-3, with TRBD1 as a possible D gene (6 bases). The CDR3 has 16 amino acids. Germline assignment: CDR1 SGHNT and CDR2 YENEEA. Deletions cut 0 bases from V and 4 bases from J, with 15 bases between. The CDR3 region is CASSLEGDMGRTEAFF. The CDR3 DNA follows: TGTGCCAGCAGCTTAGAAGGGGACATGGGTCGCACTGAAGCTTTCTTT.

V gene TRBV19 combines with J gene TRBJ1-4; D perhaps matches TRBD1 (6 bases). Between the trimmed V and J ends, which lost 6 bases and 5 bases, there was a span of 13 bases. This CDR3 has 14 amino acids. CDR1 is LNHDA and CDR2 is SQIVND in the germline V gene (reference sequence). The CDR3 nucleotides read TGTGCCAGTAGCATACAGGGAAGGAATGAAAAACTGTTTTTT. It translates to CASSIQGRNEKLFF.

The chain uses TRBV18 and TRBJ1-5; 9 bases match TRBD1. The CDR3 has 14 residues. CDR1 and CDR2 (germline): KGHSH, LQKENI. Trimming cost V 4 bases and J 3 bases; bases outside gene matches: 1. The CDR3: CASSRQGDNQPQHF. CDR3 nucleotide sequence: TGTGCCAGCTCACGACAGGGGGACAATCAGCCCCAGCATTTT.

The chain links TRBV4-1 to TRBJ2-7, with a tentative D call TRBD1 (6 bases). CDR3 length equals 15 residues. Germline V gives CDR1 MGHRA, CDR2 YSYEKL. V was pared by 3 bases and J by 7 bases, with 19 bases between. CDR3 bases: TGCGCCAGCAGCCACCCGATGGGGACAACCGTAGAGCAGTACTTC. Residues: CASSHPMGTTVEQYF.

CDR3 bases: TGTGCCTGGAGCTGGGGCGGGACAGGGGGCACTGAAGCTTTCTTT. Protein product: CAWSWGGTGGTEAFF. The genes are TRBV30 and TRBJ1-1; 11 bases are a match to TRBD1. The CDR3 contains 15 residues. V was clipped by 3 bases and J by 4 bases; unmatched bases: 7. Germline assignment: CDR1 GTSNPN and CDR2 SVGIG (reference sequence).

In the case of this clone: Other DNA sequences in this specimen translate into the identical CDR3. The V call is TRBV5-1, the J call TRBJ2-2; TRBD1 matches 7 bases. The CDR3 has 15 residues. CDR1 and CDR2 from the germline V gene are SGHRS and YFSETQ. J lost 3 bases, V lost 1 base, and 3 bases had no gene match. Written as DNA, the CDR3 is TGCGCCAGCAGCTTGAGAACAGGGGACACCGGGGAGCTGTTTTTT. Its protein product is CASSLRTGDTGELFF. The full variable domain, its missing parts supplied by reference TRBV5-1 and TRBJ2-2, is KAGVTQTPRYLIKTRGQQVTLSCSPISGHRSVSWYQQTPGQGLQFLFEYFSETQRNKGNFPGRFSGRQFSNSRSEMNVSTLELGDSALYLCASSLRTGDTGELFFGEGSRLTVL.

The V gene is TRBV5-6, the J gene TRBJ2-5, with 8 nucleotides matching TRBD2. There are 12 residues in the CDR3. Germline-derived CDR1 and CDR2 are SGHDT and YYEEEE. J was trimmed by 4 bases and V by 9 bases; bases with no gene match: 5. This chain's CDR3 is CATKRGRETQYF. The DNA of the CDR3 is TGTGCCACCAAGCGGGGGAGAGAGACCCAGTACTTC. Filled out from reference TRBV5-6 and TRBJ2-5, the complete variable domain reads DAGVTQSPTHLIKTRGQQVTLRCSPKSGHDTVSWYQQALGQGPQFIFQYYEEEERQRGNFPDRFSGHQFPNYSSELNVNALLLGDSALYLCATKRGRETQYFGPGTRLLVL.

This sequence joins TRBV9 and TRBJ2-1, with D possibly matching TRBD2 (5 bases). The V end lost 0 bases, the J end lost 4 bases, and 17 bases lay between the germline ends. The CDR3 contains 17 residues. CDR1 and CDR2 (germline): SGDLS, YYNGEE. The CDR3 DNA sequence: TGTGCCAGCAGCGTAGGGATGGGGAGAATCCTATACAATGAGCAGTTCTTC. This sequence encodes CASSVGMGRILYNEQFF.

This clone was observed once. The chain carries TRBV5-1 and TRBJ1-6, with D hard to call. The CDR3 contains 15 residues. Germline CDR1 is SGHRS and CDR2 is YFSETQ. The V and J ends lost 3 bases and 7 bases respectively, with 14 bases between them. The CDR3 spells CASSWQEAANSPLHF. The CDR3 nucleotides read TGCGCCAGCAGCTGGCAAGAGGCGGCCAATTCACCCCTCCACTTT.

This clone was found once. The chain carries TRBV11-3 and TRBJ1-1, with D unclear. CDR1 is SGHNT and CDR2 is YENEEA in the germline V gene. This CDR3 has 13 residues. Trimming took 4 bases from V and 1 from J, leaving 7 bases between them. CDR3 bases: TGTGCCAGCAGCTCCTCCGGGAACACTGAAGCTTTCTTT. Encoded protein: CASSSSGNTEAFF. The full variable domain, its missing parts supplied by reference TRBV11-3 and TRBJ1-1, is EAGVVQSPRYKIIEKKQPVAFWCNPISGHNTLYWYLQNLGQGPELLIRYENEEAVDDSQLPKDRFSAERLKGVDSTLKIQPAELGDSAVYLCASSSSGNTEAFFGQGTRLTVV.

The chain uses TRBV6-5 and TRBJ2-2; 7 bases agree with TRBD2. The CDR3 has 15 amino acids. Germline CDR1 reads MNHEY; CDR2 reads SVGAGI. V lost 7 bases, J lost 5 bases, and 10 bases stayed unmatched. Here the CDR3 reads CASTVGRGWTGELFF. In nucleotides, the CDR3 is TGTGCCAGCACCGTTGGGAGGGGATGGACCGGGGAGCTGTTTTTT.